The 31 T cell receptor beta chains presented below share a single source sample, sequenced in a study of T cell changes during pregnancy in multiple sclerosis. Sequencing used immunoSEQ multiplex PCR; TCRdb keeps in-frame clones, though not all of them. The top ten clones hold roughly 0.53% of a sample with tens of thousands of clones, roughly 89% of them seen once. The sequenced sample was CD4+ T cells from peripheral blood mononuclear cells, obtained in the first trimester of pregnancy. Receptors originate from a female donor with multiple sclerosis, enrolled in a pregnancy study.

This sequence joins TRBV27 and TRBJ2-7; D ambiguous. V was clipped by 3 bases and J by 6 bases, with 15 bases between them. CDR1 and CDR2 (germline): MNHEY, SMNVEV (reference sequence). CDR3 size: 14 residues. The chain's CDR3 is CASSFTGQQVEQYF. The CDR3 bases are TGTGCCAGCAGTTTTACGGGTCAACAAGTCGAGCAGTACTTC.

This chain links TRBV5-1 with TRBJ2-7, with D uncertain. The CDR3 runs to 16 residues. Trimming took 3 bases from V and 4 from J, leaving 20 bases between them. The germline CDR1 and CDR2 sequences are SGHRS and YFSETQ. This CDR3 is CASSSSYSLSVYEQYF. Written as DNA, the CDR3 is TGCGCCAGCAGCTCCTCCTATAGTCTCAGCGTATACGAGCAGTACTTC.

This clone was observed once. V usage is TRBV11-2 and J usage is TRBJ2-7, with a possible D match to TRBD2 (6 bases). Trimming took off 3 bases at V and 3 bases at J, with 15 bases between the two ends. The CDR3 is 15 amino acids. Germline CDR1 SGHAT, CDR2 FQNNGV. The DNA for the CDR3 is TGTGCCAGCAGCTTGCCAGGTAGCGGCCTCTACGAGCAGTACTTC. Translation gives CASSLPGSGLYEQYF.

J is TRBJ1-5 and V is TRBV25-1; D may be TRBD1 (5 bases). Germline loops: CDR1 MGHDK, CDR2 SYGVNS. The CDR3 loop spans 15 amino acids. The germline V and J ends were trimmed by 1 base and 1 base, with 8 bases remaining between them. The CDR3 DNA is TGTGCCAGCAGTGAATCCAGGGCGAGCAATCAGCCCCAGCATTTT. It yields the protein CASSESRASNQPQHF.

The CDR3 here is CASSPPPGYDYGYTF. Written as DNA, the CDR3 is TGTGCCAGCAGTCCCCCCCCAGGGTATGACTATGGCTACACCTTC. The chain couples TRBV28 to TRBJ1-2; D is perhaps TRBD1 (5 bases). This CDR3 region has 15 residues. Germline V gives CDR1 MDHEN, CDR2 SYDVKM. The V end was cut by 5 bases, the J end by 3 bases, with 16 bases between.

In the case of this clone: One end of the junction varies from germline; a read error may be responsible. V is TRBV13 and J is TRBJ1-1, with unresolved D. Germline-derived CDR1 and CDR2 are PRHDT and FYEKMQ (reference sequence). This CDR3 contains 14 residues. The CDR3 loop is CASSLVGLNTKAFF. The CDR3 DNA is TGTGCCAGCAGCTTAGTTGGTTTGAACACTAAAGCTTTCTTT.

The chain combines TRBV7-8 with TRBJ2-7; 9 positions match TRBD1. The germline gives CDR1 SGHVS, CDR2 FQNEAQ. After removal of 8 bases from V and 5 bases from J, the junction contained 4 bases not matched to a gene. The CDR3 is made up of 12 amino acids. The CDR3 DNA sequence: TGTGCCAGCGTCGACAGGGGGAACGAGCAGTACTTC. This sequence encodes CASVDRGNEQYF.

V gene TRBV7-6 combines with J gene TRBJ2-5; D is perhaps TRBD2 (5 bases). V lost 2 bases, J lost 7 bases, and 17 bases lay in between. The CDR3 runs to 15 residues. Per the germline V gene, CDR1 is SGHVS and CDR2 is FNYEAQ. This chain's CDR3 is CASSLQLGARGTQYF. CDR3 nucleotide sequence: TGTGCCAGCAGCTTACAGTTGGGCGCCCGGGGGACCCAGTACTTC.

This clone was found a few times. The rearrangement links TRBV19 to TRBJ1-5, with D unresolved. V lost 6 bases, J lost 2 bases, and 14 bases lay in between. The CDR3 length is 15 residues. Germline V gene lookup returns CDR1 LNHDA and CDR2 SQIVND (reference sequence). CDR3 region: CASRPGFGGNQPQHF. Written as DNA, the CDR3 is TGTGCCAGTAGGCCCGGTTTCGGGGGCAATCAGCCCCAGCATTTT.

This sequence joins TRBV5-1 and TRBJ2-5; maybe TRBD1 (6 bases). Looked up from germline, CDR1 is SGHRS and CDR2 is YFSETQ. The CDR3 is 15 amino acids. V was pared by 3 bases and J by 1 base, with 13 bases between. DNA for the CDR3: TGCGCCAGCAGCTCCCTCCGACAGGCCCAAGAGACCCAGTACTTC. Amino acid sequence: CASSSLRQAQETQYF. Combining the CDR3 with reference TRBV5-1 and TRBJ2-5 gives the whole variable domain KAGVTQTPRYLIKTRGQQVTLSCSPISGHRSVSWYQQTPGQGLQFLFEYFSETQRNKGNFPGRFSGRQFSNSRSEMNVSTLELGDSALYLCASSSLRQAQETQYFGPGTRLLVL.

This sequence joins TRBV4-1 and TRBJ2-1, with D possibly being TRBD1 (6 bases). CDR3 length: 13 residues. The ends were cut back, 1 base at V and 12 bases at J, with 13 bases in the middle. The germline CDR1 and CDR2 sequences are MGHRA and YSYEKL. In DNA form, the CDR3 reads TGCGCCAGCAGCCAAGTGTTGGGGGCATGGCAGTTCTTC. This gives the protein CASSQVLGAWQFF.

The chain joins TRBV19 to TRBJ1-3, with TRBD1 matching 7 bases. V was clipped by 6 bases and J by 4 bases; unmatched bases: 6. This CDR3 is 14 amino acids long. Germline CDR1 and CDR2: LNHDA and SQIVND (reference sequence). In nucleotides, the CDR3 is TGTGCCAGTAGGCCGACAGGGAGCGGAAACACCATATATTTT. Translation: CASRPTGSGNTIYF.

The V call is TRBV5-4, the J call TRBJ1-2; the match to TRBD1 covers 7 bases. CDR3 length: 16 amino acids. V trimming: 4 bases; J trimming: 0 bases; junction bases outside the gene matches: 9. CDR1 and CDR2 from the germline V gene are SGHNT and YYREEE (reference sequence). DNA for the CDR3: TGTGCCAGCAGCAGGGGACAGATCCATTCTAACTATGGCTACACCTTC. Protein product: CASSRGQIHSNYGYTF.

J is TRBJ2-1 and V is TRBV19; possibly TRBD2 for D (5 bases). Trimming took 0 bases from V and 0 from J, leaving 9 bases between them. Germline V gives CDR1 LNHDA, CDR2 SQIVND (reference sequence). The length of the CDR3 is 16 residues. CDR3 protein: CASSIDRGSSYNEQFF. The CDR3 region has the DNA TGTGCCAGTAGTATAGACCGGGGAAGCTCCTACAATGAGCAGTTCTTC.

The V and J genes are TRBV5-4 and TRBJ2-7; 8 positions agree with TRBD1. The CDR3 consists of 15 residues. V gave up 3 bases and J gave up 4 bases; unmatched junction bases: 9. Germline V lookup: CDR1 SGHNT, CDR2 YYREEE (reference sequence). CDR3 in DNA: TGTGCCAGCAGCTCCCCAGGGGGCGCCGGATACGAGCAGTACTTC. Its protein is CASSSPGGAGYEQYF. Variable domain in full (rest from reference TRBV5-4 and TRBJ2-7): ETGVTQSPTHLIKTRGQQVTLRCSSQSGHNTVSWYQQALGQGPQFIFQYYREEENGRGNFPPRFSGLQFPNYSSELNVNALELDDSALYLCASSSPGGAGYEQYFGPGTRLTVT.

This chain joins TRBV6-1 and TRBJ2-2; D might be TRBD2 (5 bases). Germline lookup yields CDR1 MNHNS and CDR2 SASEGT. Trimming took 8 bases from V and 1 from J, leaving 11 bases between them. The CDR3 sequence is 14 residues long. CDR3 in DNA: TGTGCCAGCGGCCTAGCCCTGAACACCGGGGAGCTGTTTTTT. It codes for CASGLALNTGELFF.

The V and J genes are TRBV6-1 and TRBJ1-5; D gene uncertain. V was shortened by 6 bases and J by 0 bases, with 6 bases between the two germline ends. The germline V gene has CDR1 MNHNS and CDR2 SASEGT. The CDR3 has 13 residues. The CDR3 nucleotides read TGTGCCAGCAGGCTGAGTAGCAATCAGCCCCAGCATTTT. This sequence encodes CASRLSSNQPQHF.

The CDR3: CASSPGQENYGYTF. In DNA form, the CDR3 reads TGTGCCAGCTCTCCGGGACAGGAAAACTATGGCTACACCTTC. The rearrangement joins TRBV18 to TRBJ1-2; TRBD1 aligns across 8 bases. Germline trimming cut 6 bases from V and 2 bases from J; bases unmatched to any gene: 5. This CDR3 has 14 residues. Germline loops: CDR1 KGHSH, CDR2 LQKENI.

The chain recombines TRBV5-4 with TRBJ2-1; D is ambiguous. The CDR3 runs to 14 residues. Per the germline V gene, CDR1 is SGHNT and CDR2 is YYREEE (reference sequence). V was shortened by 3 bases and J by 0 bases, with 7 bases between the two germline ends. CDR3 sequence reads: CASSSPSSYNEQFF. CDR3 bases: TGTGCCAGCAGCTCCCCTAGCTCCTACAATGAGCAGTTCTTC.

This chain connects TRBV5-5 to TRBJ1-1; D might be TRBD1 (6 bases). The germline CDR1 and CDR2 sequences are SGHKS and YYEKEE (reference sequence). V lost 2 bases to trimming and J lost 5 bases, with 7 bases between them. The CDR3 runs 12 residues. The CDR3 DNA reads as TGTGCCAGCAGCTTTACAGGGACTGAAGCTTTCTTT. Translating gives CASSFTGTEAFF.

The chain has TRBV5-1 and TRBJ2-1; 8 positions match TRBD1. V lost 4 bases and J lost 0; bases outside the gene matches: 9. Germline assignment: CDR1 SGHRS and CDR2 YFSETQ. The length of the CDR3 is 17 residues. The CDR3 DNA follows: TGCGCCAGCAGCCTCCAGGGGGCGACCATCTCCTACAATGAGCAGTTCTTC. Translating gives CASSLQGATISYNEQFF.

The gene calls are TRBV14 and TRBJ1-3; weak D call: TRBD1 (5 bases). Looked up from germline, CDR1 is SGHDN and CDR2 is FVKESK. The CDR3 runs to 16 residues. V lost 2 bases to trimming and J lost 2 bases, with 13 bases between them. The CDR3 nucleotides are TGTGCCAGCAGCCAACAGACCGGGGGGACTGGAAACACCATATATTTT. Translation gives CASSQQTGGTGNTIYF.

The chain employs TRBV10-3 and TRBJ2-3; 16 positions agree with TRBD2. This CDR3 spans 17 amino acids. CDR1 and CDR2 from the germline V gene are ENHRY and SYGVKD. Trimming cost V 6 bases and J 8 bases; bases outside gene matches: 11. The DNA of the CDR3 is TGTGCCATCAGCCAGGGACTAGCGGGAGGGCCCGGCCGTACGCAGTATTTT. Translation gives CAISQGLAGGPGRTQYF.

The chain combines TRBV14 with TRBJ1-1, with 11 bases matching TRBD1. CDR3 length equals 19 residues. The V segment lost 4 bases and the J segment 5 bases; nucleotides outside the gene matches: 18. The germline gives CDR1 SGHDN, CDR2 FVKESK. This CDR3 is CASSPIETGTGGRRTEAFF. The CDR3 region has the DNA TGTGCCAGCAGCCCCATCGAGACCGGGACAGGGGGTAGGCGAACTGAAGCTTTCTTT. Filled out from reference TRBV14 and TRBJ1-1, the complete variable domain reads EAGVTQFPSHSVIEKGQTVTLRCDPISGHDNLYWYRRVMGKEIKFLLHFVKESKQDESGMPNNRFLAERTGGTYSTLKVQPAELEDSGVYFCASSPIETGTGGRRTEAFFGQGTRLTVV.

Here the CDR3 DNA reads TGCGCCAGCAGCTTGGTTAGTAGCGGATTATACAATGAGCAGTTCTTC. Translation: CASSLVSSGLYNEQFF. The chain combines TRBV5-1 with TRBJ2-1; tentatively, D is TRBD2 (6 bases). Trimming cost V 0 bases and J 4 bases, with 14 bases left between them. Germline CDR1 reads SGHRS; CDR2 reads YFSETQ. The CDR3 extends over 16 amino acids.

This sequence joins TRBV5-4 and TRBJ1-4, with D possibly being TRBD1 (5 bases). This CDR3 region has 12 residues. Per germline, CDR1 SGHNT and CDR2 YYREEE (reference sequence). V was pared by 3 bases and J by 5 bases, with 5 bases between. The chain's CDR3 is CASSYRNEKLFF. The CDR3 DNA reads as TGTGCCAGCAGCTACAGGAATGAAAAACTGTTTTTT.

The chain is built from TRBV28 and TRBJ1-2; D is ambiguous. The CDR3 sequence is 17 residues long. Trimming removed 5 bases at V and 4 bases at J, with 23 bases between. Germline V gives CDR1 MDHEN, CDR2 SYDVKM. The CDR3 DNA is TGTGCCAGCAGTCGGACCTCCTCTGGGAGGGCCCGCTATGGCTACACCTTC. It yields the protein CASSRTSSGRARYGYTF.

The rearrangement joins TRBV15 to TRBJ2-1; tentatively, D is TRBD2 (7 bases). Germline V lookup: CDR1 LNHNV, CDR2 YYDKDF (reference sequence). This CDR3 is built from 16 residues. Trimming left V 0 bases short and J 6 bases short, with 15 bases between. Written as DNA, the CDR3 is TGTGCCACCAGCAGAGAGGGGGGGCTTGATGCCAATGAGCAGTTCTTC. Protein product: CATSREGGLDANEQFF.

The V and J genes are TRBV10-3 and TRBJ1-1; D is unclear. CDR1 is ENHRY and CDR2 is SYGVKD in the germline V gene. V lost 6 bases and J lost 5, with 19 bases in between. The CDR3 is 15 amino acids. This CDR3 is CAIREGSAGRTEAFF. In DNA form, the CDR3 reads TGTGCCATCAGGGAGGGTTCGGCAGGAAGGACTGAAGCTTTCTTT.

The chain joins TRBV4-3 to TRBJ2-6; TRBD1 matches 10 bases. V lost 1 base, J lost 2 bases, and 5 bases stayed unmatched. The CDR3 extends over 18 amino acids. Germline CDR1 reads LGHNA; CDR2 reads YSLEER. The DNA for the CDR3 is TGCGCCAGCAGCCAAGCATTGGGACAGGGGCCTGGGGCCAACGTCCTGACTTTC. It codes for CASSQALGQGPGANVLTF.

This clone was detected once. V gene TRBV21-1 combines with J gene TRBJ1-5; the table's D call of TRBD1 was not tested on the DNA. TRBV21-1 is deemed a pseudogene. The CDR3 extends over 15 amino acids. CDR3: CASRADRGPPQPQHF. CDR3 coding DNA: TGTGCCAGCAGAGCAGACAGGGGCCCTCCCCAGCCCCAGCATTTT.